Listed below are T cell receptor beta chains from one sample, sequenced in a study of shared clonotypes between healthy human individuals. Repertoires were generated with immunoSEQ multiplex PCR, while TCRdb's copy carries only in-frame clones and drops some. The data show about 1 million clones, 75% seen once. The sequenced material came from memory CD4+ T cells sorted from blood. These receptors all stem from a man between 18 and 29 years old in good health. The CDR3 runs from the conserved cysteine through the conserved F or W.

V,length,CDR3
TRBV5-5,16,CASSLEPGQVVHEQYF
TRBV11-2,13,CASSFTGPGGYTF
TRBV7-2,14,CASSRDGGVDTQYF
TRBV27,17,CASSPRDRGRASEKLFF
TRBV5-3,16,CARSLVFLGERETQYF
TRBV7-6,15,CASSLKGAPTDTQYF
TRBV5-4,17,CASSGPGRGSPGDTQYF
TRBV5-6,12,CASSPRLDTQYF
TRBV29-1,13,CSGFLEGDTEAFF
TRBV7-2,16,CASSLARVGNQETQYF
TRBV19,15,CASNSRQGSSQPQHF
TRBV19,14,CASSIWGSYNEQFF
TRBV6-4,13,CASSLQQGGGYTF
TRBV7-2,14,CASSLDGSTDTQYF
TRBV20-1,11,CSARGRDEQYF
TRBV6-6,14,CASKGGSTGNTIYF
TRBV7-2,11,CASREQETQYF
TRBV6-5,13,CASSSSLTYEQYF
TRBV11-3,12,CASSLQGGTQYF
TRBV6-6,14,CASRPPQNTYEQYF
TRBV7-9,13,CASSLLMNTEAFF
TRBV5-8,15,CASSLGVVLDQPQHF
TRBV5-4,14,CASSPPAGGTEAFF
TRBV5-4,14,CASSLAGSDQPQHF
TRBV2,14,CASRGQGSTGELFF
TRBV6-1,16,CASSETGADNTGELFF
TRBV5-1,13,CASSSGHAGELFF
TRBV2,14,CASSVQGRPYEQYF
TRBV2,14,CASGRQGGPYEQYF
TRBV19,15,CASTPRGGLFKTQYF
TRBV15,15,CATSRDGSSTDTQYF
TRBV6-5,15,CASSFWDRENSPLHF
TRBV6-1,11,CASTSAWEQYF
TRBV4-2,16,CASSQDYAGGPSEQFF
TRBV5-6,14,CASSSASGSNEQFF
TRBV29-1,16,CSVEDQRGAGNYGYTF
TRBV11-2,14,CASSLGDGYTEAFF
TRBV10-1,14,CASSEASSADTQYF
TRBV28,16,CASSTSSGGLQETQYF
TRBV2,13,CASSEIRDREAFF
TRBV5-6,17,CASSSIKPREGNSPLHF
TRBV27,13,CASSPTVGNTIYF
TRBV9,16,CASSVTTGTKYNEQFF